The next 26 T cell receptor beta chains were all read from a single sample in a study of T cells in Graves' hyperthyroidism and ophthalmopathy (dated by TCRdb to between 2018 and 2021). The protocol used for the library was multiplex PCR. The sequencing machine was an Illumina HiSeq 2000. TCR beta CDR3 regions were amplified from RNA transcripts. A first-round RT-PCR of the TCR CDR3 used the HTBI primer set with the Qiagen OneStep RT-PCR kit. Clones were called with MiXCR by TCRdb after fastp trimmed the public reads at Q25, and only in-frame beta chains were retained. Identical CDR3 proteins give one entry, which carries the most common genes and DNA. The sample data list more than 450,000 distinct CDR3 sequences, and about 14% of these were observed just once. About 14% of the sample is in the top ten clones. The source material was blood. The receptors come from a woman in her 40s with Graves' hyperthyroidism.

The table lists this clonotype with many counts. The chain joins TRBV20-1 to TRBJ2-1; 10 bases line up with TRBD2. V lost 4 bases and J lost 3; bases outside the gene matches: 6. The CDR3 is 15 residues long. Germline CDR1 is DFQATT and CDR2 is SNEGSKA (reference sequence). The chain's CDR3 is CSATAGTSDYNEQFF. The CDR3, as DNA: TGCAGTGCTACAGCCGGGACTAGCGACTACAATGAGCAGTTCTTC.

This sequence joins TRBV6-5 and TRBJ2-7; the D gene is possibly TRBD1 (6 bases). The CDR3 has 17 amino acids. The germline V and J ends were trimmed by 0 bases and 4 bases, with 19 bases remaining between them. Germline CDR1 MNHEY, CDR2 SVGAGI. The CDR3 nucleotides are TGTGCCAGCAGTTACTCAACCCTGGACAGAAGGGGTTACGAGCAGTACTTC. Its translation: CASSYSTLDRRGYEQYF.

The sample holds a few counts of this clonotype. V and J are TRBV5-1 and TRBJ2-3; the D gene is possibly TRBD1 (6 bases). The CDR3 sequence is 15 residues long. V was trimmed by 0 bases and J by 7 bases, leaving 15 bases between them. Germline values: CDR1 SGHRS, CDR2 YFSETQ. CDR3 DNA: TGCGCCAGCAGCTTGGGATCAGGGACACGATATACGCAGTATTTT. As protein: CASSLGSGTRYTQYF.

CDR3 DNA sequence: TGTGCCAGCAGCCAAGTCAGCGGAGAGACCCAGTACTTC. Residues: CASSQVSGETQYF. This chain connects TRBV3-1 to TRBJ2-5; tentatively, D is TRBD2 (5 bases). V gave up 1 base and J gave up 4 bases, with 7 bases separating them. CDR3 length equals 13 residues. Germline V gene data show CDR1 as LGHDT and CDR2 as YNNKEL (reference sequence).

The V gene is TRBV12-3 or TRBV12-4, the J gene TRBJ1-5; D might be TRBD1 (5 bases). This CDR3 comprises 15 residues. Trimming removed 3 bases from V and 1 base from J, with 10 bases in between. The CDR3 DNA is TGTGCCAGCAGTTTCGGGGGATTGAGCAATCAGCCCCAGCATTTT. The encoded protein is CASSFGGLSNQPQHF.

The chain uses TRBV12-3 or TRBV12-4 and TRBJ2-3; TRBD1 is a possible D gene (6 bases). V gave up 6 bases and J gave up 6 bases, with 7 bases separating them. The CDR3 runs 11 residues. The CDR3 sequence is CASRTGDTQYF. DNA for the CDR3: TGTGCCAGCAGAACAGGGGATACGCAGTATTTT.

Many counts were recorded for this clonotype. CDR3 DNA sequence: TGTGCCAGCAGCGCGGAATTGAACACTGAAGCTTTCTTT. Translated, it gives CASSAELNTEAFF. The V gene is TRBV7-2, the J gene TRBJ1-1; D is uncertain. CDR3 length equals 13 residues. With 5 bases removed from V and 0 bases from J, the gap between germline ends came to 7 bases. Germline CDR1 reads SGHTA; CDR2 reads FQGNSA.

This clonotype was picked up many times. The chain combines TRBV3-1 with TRBJ2-7; 10 nucleotides agree with TRBD2. Trimming at V came to 4 bases and at J to 3 bases, leaving 9 bases not matched to a gene. The CDR3 is made up of 16 amino acids. Germline values: CDR1 LGHDT, CDR2 YNNKEL (reference sequence). The CDR3 region is CASSLSGRSSIYEQYF. In DNA, the CDR3 is TGTGCCAGCAGCCTTAGCGGGAGGTCATCTATCTACGAGCAGTACTTC.

The rearrangement links TRBV20-1 to TRBJ2-5; 7 bases align to TRBD1. The ends lost 5 bases at V and 3 bases at J; junction bases unmatched: 9. The CDR3 is 14 residues long. The germline gives CDR1 DFQATT, CDR2 SNEGSKA (reference sequence). CDR3 region: CSAGTANLKETQYF. CDR3 coding DNA: TGCAGTGCTGGGACAGCAAACCTAAAAGAGACCCAGTACTTC.

This clonotype was seen many times. The V call is TRBV28, the J call TRBJ1-2; D remains ambiguous. Trimming removed 7 bases at V and 5 bases at J, with 14 bases between. Germline V gene sequence: CDR1 MDHEN, CDR2 SYDVKM. The CDR3 has 13 amino acids. Written as DNA, the CDR3 is TGTGCCAGCAAAGTCGCCAAGGTTTATGGCTACACCTTC. It yields the protein CASKVAKVYGYTF.

As DNA, the CDR3 is TGTGCCAGTAGTAGGGGCCAAGCTAGGAACACCGGGGAGCTGTTTTTT. This sequence encodes CASSRGQARNTGELFF. V gene TRBV19 combines with J gene TRBJ2-2, with a possible D match to TRBD1 (5 bases). From germline, CDR1 is LNHDA and CDR2 SQIVND (reference sequence). The CDR3 runs to 16 residues. V lost 4 bases and J 1 base, leaving 13 bases between the germline ends.

This clonotype was recorded many times. J is TRBJ2-2 and V is TRBV13, with D perhaps matching TRBD1 (5 bases). The germline V gene encodes CDR1 PRHDT and CDR2 FYEKMQ (reference sequence). The CDR3 spans 17 residues. The V and J ends lost 0 bases and 4 bases respectively, with 15 bases between them. The CDR3 spells CASSLGQGRTFTGELFF. For the CDR3, the DNA is TGTGCCAGCAGCTTAGGCCAGGGCCGAACATTCACCGGGGAGCTGTTTTTT.

This clonotype was observed many times. The chain combines TRBV28 with TRBJ2-7, with 8 bases that match TRBD1. Unmatched junction bases numbered 8, after V lost 6 bases and J lost 4 bases. The CDR3 covers 14 residues. CDR1 is MDHEN, CDR2 SYDVKM, per germline. CDR3 bases: TGTGCCAGCAGGCTCAGGGGGCGCGGGTACGAGCAGTACTTC. Encoded protein: CASRLRGRGYEQYF. The full variable domain, rest sourced from reference TRBV28 and TRBJ2-7, is DVKVTQSSRYLVKRTGEKVFLECVQDMDHENMFWYRQDPGLGLRLIYFSYDVKMKEKGDIPEGYSVSREKKERFSLILESASTNQTSMYLCASRLRGRGYEQYFGPGTRLTVT.

This clonotype was seen a single time. This chain links TRBV20-1 with TRBJ2-7; 12 bases align to TRBD2. The V gene's germline CDR1 is DFQATT and CDR2 SNEGSKA (reference sequence). J was trimmed by 7 bases and V by 0 bases; bases with no gene match: 19. This CDR3 has 19 amino acids. The CDR3 reads CSARDRHRGLAGGPGEQYF. In nucleotides, the CDR3 is TGCAGTGCTAGAGATAGACACAGGGGGCTAGCGGGAGGGCCGGGGGAGCAGTACTTC.

The V and J genes are TRBV20-1 and TRBJ2-3; 9 bases line up with TRBD1. This CDR3 is built from 14 residues. Germline loops: CDR1 DFQATT, CDR2 SNEGSKA (reference sequence). V gave up 6 bases and J gave up 8 bases; unmatched junction bases: 12. CDR3 residues: CSAPSGQGTTTQYF. The CDR3 nucleotides read TGCAGTGCGCCATCGGGACAGGGAACGACTACGCAGTATTTT.

This clonotype was detected many times. CDR3 bases: TGCGCCAGCAGCCTTTGGTCAGAGCAAGAGACCCAGTACTTC. The encoded protein is CASSLWSEQETQYF. The rearrangement joins TRBV5-1 to TRBJ2-5; D ambiguous. V lost 4 bases, J lost 2 bases, and 12 bases lay in between. Germline V gene lookup returns CDR1 SGHRS and CDR2 YFSETQ. There are 14 residues in the CDR3.

J is TRBJ2-3 and V is TRBV12-3 or TRBV12-4, with D possibly being TRBD1 (6 bases). V was trimmed by 5 bases and J by 4 bases, leaving 16 bases between them. The CDR3 sequence is 15 residues long. DNA for the CDR3: TGTGCCAGCAGTAAGCCGGGACACCTCCCAGATACGCAGTATTTT. Encoded protein: CASSKPGHLPDTQYF.

This clonotype showed up just a few times. The genes are TRBV3-1 and TRBJ1-1, with D unresolved. Trimming removed 6 bases from V and 7 bases from J, with 12 bases in between. The CDR3 runs to 12 residues. Germline values: CDR1 LGHDT, CDR2 YNNKEL (reference sequence). The CDR3 sequence: CASSSRRDEAFF. The CDR3 bases are TGTGCCAGCAGTTCGCGCCGGGATGAAGCTTTCTTT.

To note about this clonotype: A much larger clonotype is one base distant, so this may be a read error. The chain is built from TRBV30 and TRBJ2-7; D gene uncertain. The J call could be wrong; TRBJ2-1 is a better fit for the DNA end. The germline CDR1 and CDR2 sequences are GTSNPN and SVGIG (reference sequence). This CDR3 has 15 amino acids. Written as DNA, the CDR3 is TGTGCCTGGAGTGGGGCCGTACGGAGCTCCTACGAGCAGTTCTTC. This encodes CAWSGAVRSSYEQFF.

The gene calls are TRBV6-5 and TRBJ1-1; no definite D call. With 0 bases removed from V and 11 bases from J, the gap between germline ends came to 10 bases. Germline CDR1 reads MNHEY; CDR2 reads SVGAGI. CDR3 length: 12 residues. CDR3 protein: CASSYSPPVAFF. The CDR3, as DNA: TGTGCCAGCAGTTACTCGCCGCCAGTTGCTTTCTTT.

Regarding this clonotype: This may arise from a read error, as a much more abundant clone is one base away. The J gene is TRBJ1-4, the V gene TRBV10-3; tentative D call: TRBD1 (6 bases). Germline CDR1 ENHRY, CDR2 SYGVKD. The CDR3 is 16 residues long. The DNA of the CDR3 is TGTGCCAGCAGTATGGGACAACTTGCAACTAATGAAAAACTGTTTTTT. Its protein product is CASSMGQLATNEKLFF.

This clonotype was detected many times. This chain links TRBV28 with TRBJ2-7, with a weak D call TRBD1 (5 bases). Germline CDR1 is MDHEN and CDR2 is SYDVKM. This CDR3 contains 12 residues. The germline V and J ends were trimmed by 7 bases and 3 bases, with 10 bases remaining between them. Written as DNA, the CDR3 is TGTGCCAGCACTCACGACAGCTACGAGCAGTACTTC. This gives the protein CASTHDSYEQYF. The whole variable domain, filled in from reference TRBV28 and TRBJ2-7, reads DVKVTQSSRYLVKRTGEKVFLECVQDMDHENMFWYRQDPGLGLRLIYFSYDVKMKEKGDIPEGYSVSREKKERFSLILESASTNQTSMYLCASTHDSYEQYFGPGTRLTVT.

This clonotype has just a few counts. The V call is TRBV29-1, the J call TRBJ2-1; 11 bases are a match to TRBD2. With V trimmed by 4 bases and J by 3 bases, 2 bases remained unmatched. This CDR3 is built from 14 residues. Germline V gives CDR1 SQVTM, CDR2 ANQGSEA. The CDR3 nucleotides read TGCAGCGTTGTAACTAGCGGGGGCTACAATGAGCAGTTCTTC. Translating it yields CSVVTSGGYNEQFF.

Many counts were recorded for this clonotype. The chain couples TRBV27 to TRBJ2-1; D assignment may be TRBD1 or TRBD2 (6 bases each). Germline V gene lookup returns CDR1 MNHEY and CDR2 SMNVEV (reference sequence). The CDR3 loop spans 14 amino acids. Trimming stripped 4 bases from V and 8 bases from J, with 15 bases between. For the CDR3, the DNA is TGTGCCAGCAGTTGGAGGGACACGGTCGATGAGCAGTTCTTC. Its protein product is CASSWRDTVDEQFF.

This clonotype was seen at least ten times. The chain recombines TRBV30 with TRBJ1-1; possibly TRBD1 for D (6 bases). Trimming stripped 2 bases from V and 1 base from J, with 8 bases between. Germline V gives CDR1 GTSNPN, CDR2 SVGIG (reference sequence). The CDR3 runs to 13 residues. The CDR3 bases are TGTGCCTGGAGTTTGACAGGGAACACTGAAGCTTTCTTT. This codes for CAWSLTGNTEAFF.

This clonotype was counted between two and nine times. The rearrangement joins TRBV7-2 to TRBJ2-7; 7 nucleotides match TRBD2. The CDR3 covers 14 residues. The germline V gene has CDR1 SGHTA and CDR2 FQGNSA. The ends lost 2 bases at V and 2 bases at J; junction bases unmatched: 3. Written as DNA, the CDR3 is TGTGCCAGCAGCTTAAGCGGGATAACCTACGAGCAGTACTTC. Protein product: CASSLSGITYEQYF.